This entry lists 11 T cell receptor beta chains sequenced from one sample in a study of T cells in Graves' hyperthyroidism and ophthalmopathy. Template material for amplifying TCR beta CDR3 regions consisted of RNA transcripts. Carried out on the TCR CDR3, a first-round RT-PCR used the HTBI primer set. TCRdb redid the calling of the multiplex PCR reads with MiXCR, one entry per CDR3 protein. The data show 600,000 to 650,000 distinct CDR3 sequences, less than 25% seen once. The sample consisted of blood. The receptors here all came from a man under 40 with Graves' ophthalmopathy.

The rearrangement links TRBV4-2 to TRBJ2-5; TRBD1 matches 7 bases. The CDR3 totals 14 residues. J was trimmed by 3 bases and V by 1 base; bases with no gene match: 2. Germline loops: CDR1 LGHNA, CDR2 YNFKEQ. The CDR3 protein is CASSQVGQKETQYF. The CDR3 bases are TGTGCCAGCAGCCAAGTGGGACAGAAAGAGACCCAGTACTTC.

The rearrangement uses TRBV20-1 and TRBJ2-2; D is unresolved. This CDR3 has 13 residues. V was trimmed by 4 bases and J by 4 bases, leaving 10 bases between them. Germline values: CDR1 DFQATT, CDR2 SNEGSKA (reference sequence). This chain's CDR3 is CSANRLGTGELFF. The CDR3 region has the DNA TGCAGTGCTAATCGACTGGGCACCGGGGAGCTGTTTTTT.

This clonotype was seen just once. A much larger clone lies one base from this, so it may be a read error. The genes are TRBV7-2 and TRBJ2-1; 11 nucleotides match TRBD2. The assigned J gene may be wrong: the sequence end matches TRBJ2-7 better. The CDR3 sequence is 18 residues long. CDR1 is SGHTA and CDR2 is FQGNSA in the germline V gene. The CDR3 coding sequence is TGTGCCAGCAGCCTCGGGACTAGCGGTTACAGCTCCTACAATGAGCAGTACTTC. It encodes CASSLGTSGYSSYNEQYF.

The chain recombines TRBV11-2 with TRBJ2-1, with TRBD2 matching 11 bases. The CDR3 contains 15 residues. Germline trimming cut 5 bases from V and 6 bases from J; bases unmatched to any gene: 6. The germline gives CDR1 SGHAT, CDR2 FQNNGV. The DNA for the CDR3 is TGTGCCAGCAGCCTTAGCGGGAGGGCCAGCAATGAGCAGTTCTTC. It specifies CASSLSGRASNEQFF.

This clonotype was found many times. The chain couples TRBV7-3 to TRBJ2-2, with D maybe TRBD2 (6 bases). The CDR3 consists of 13 residues. The V end lost 5 bases, the J end lost 6 bases, and 10 bases lay between the germline ends. Germline lookup yields CDR1 SGHTA and CDR2 FQGTGA. CDR3 in amino acids: CASSPPGAGELFF. The CDR3 DNA reads TGTGCCAGCAGCCCACCGGGGGCCGGGGAGCTGTTTTTT. Supplemented by reference TRBV7-3 and TRBJ2-2, the full variable domain reads GAGVSQTPSNKVTEKGKYVELRCDPISGHTALYWYRQSLGQGPEFLIYFQGTGAADDSGLPNDRFFAVRPEGSVSTLKIQRTERGDSAVYLCASSPPGAGELFFGEGSRLTVL.

This clonotype was seen a handful of times. The J gene is TRBJ2-1, the V gene TRBV3-1, with TRBD2 matching over 8 bases. Germline CDR1 and CDR2: LGHDT and YNNKEL (reference sequence). Trimming cost V 3 bases and J 8 bases; bases outside gene matches: 6. This CDR3 contains 14 residues. The CDR3 DNA sequence: TGTGCCAGCAGCCACAGCGGGAGAGGAGATGAGCAGTTCTTC. The encoded protein is CASSHSGRGDEQFF.

In this sample, this clonotype turned up many times. V usage is TRBV28 and J usage is TRBJ1-5, with 10 bases lining up with TRBD1. The CDR3 loop spans 14 amino acids. Germline lookup yields CDR1 MDHEN and CDR2 SYDVKM. With 6 bases clipped from V and 7 bases from J, the junction kept 6 bases outside the gene matches. The CDR3 loop is CASSGDRGRQPQHF. CDR3 nucleotides: TGTGCCAGCAGCGGGGACAGGGGTCGGCAGCCCCAGCATTTT.

This clonotype was observed many times. The chain uses TRBV28 and TRBJ2-7; TRBD1 aligns across 9 bases. The CDR3 extends over 15 amino acids. The junction had 9 bases not matched to a gene; V was cut back by 7 bases and J by 2 bases. Germline lookup yields CDR1 MDHEN and CDR2 SYDVKM. DNA for the CDR3: TGTGCCAGCATCAATGGGGGACAGGGAGCCTACGAGCAGTACTTC. Translating gives CASINGGQGAYEQYF.

This chain joins TRBV10-3 and TRBJ2-1; 7 bases match TRBD2. The V and J ends lost 2 bases and 5 bases, in that order; junction bases with no gene match: 6. Germline V gene sequence: CDR1 ENHRY, CDR2 SYGVKD. The CDR3 runs to 15 residues. CDR3 DNA: TGTGCCATCAGTGAGGGAGCGGGGAGCCACAATGAGCAGTTCTTC. This encodes CAISEGAGSHNEQFF.

This clonotype was seen more than once but under ten times. J is TRBJ1-5 and V is TRBV6-1; possibly TRBD1 for D (5 bases). The CDR3 extends over 15 amino acids. Germline values: CDR1 MNHNS, CDR2 SASEGT. The V gene lost 7 bases and the J gene lost 6 bases, with 19 bases spanning the gap. Here the CDR3 reads CASILGGSWRQPQHF. The CDR3 DNA sequence: TGTGCCAGCATTCTTGGGGGGTCCTGGCGTCAGCCCCAGCATTTT.

Only a few counts were recorded for this clonotype. The rearrangement uses TRBV4-1 and TRBJ2-3; the match to TRBD2 covers 10 bases. The CDR3 sequence is 18 residues long. J lost 5 bases, V lost 4 bases, and 15 bases had no gene match. Germline V CDR1 and CDR2: MGHRA, YSYEKL. In nucleotides, the CDR3 is TGCGCCAGCAGCCCCACCCGGCTAGCGGGAGTTTGGGGAGATACGCAGTATTTT. This encodes CASSPTRLAGVWGDTQYF.